This record covers a single T cell receptor (beta chain). No antigen is known for it. The sample belongs to a study of Ad26.COV2.S vaccination and SARS-CoV-2 variants. Whole-study context: The study gave Ad26.COV2.S intramuscularly, once or twice 56 days apart. Points from the study as a whole: Post-vaccination breadth of spike-specific CD8+ and CD4+ T cell responses was reportedly substantial. TCR breadth and depth estimates may have understated total T cell responses. Recipients given vaccine exceeded placebo recipients in spike-specific TCR breadth.

Indicated treatment: around 19 received Ad26.COV2.S at low or high dose, single or two shots; 5 received placebo; per-sample allocation not given. Material that was analyzed had been drawn on day 63 after the first vaccine or placebo injection. J lost 2 bases, V lost 0 bases, and 6 bases had no gene match. This CDR3 comprises 16 residues. Germline loops: CDR1 SGDLS, CDR2 YYNGEE. The data were produced by immunoSEQ multiplex PCR, yet TCRdb's version contains in-frame clones alone and is incomplete. The data show 350,000 to 600,000 clones, about nine tenths seen once. The sample consisted of peripheral blood, taken in a trial of Ad26.COV2.S vaccine versus placebo. V usage is TRBV9 and J usage is TRBJ2-7; 9 bases fit TRBD2. The sequence derives from a person aged 18-60 years who received the Ad26.COV2.S COVID-19 vaccine or a placebo. CDR3 coding DNA: TGTGCCAGCAGCGTAGGGGCTAGCGGGAAACCCTACGAGCAGTACTTC. Translation gives CASSVGASGKPYEQYF.